This passage covers 13 T cell receptor beta chains from one sample sequenced in a study of T-cell reconstitution after alpha-beta-depleted transplantation in children. Unique molecular identifiers were incorporated when the TCRbeta library was constructed. TCRdb passed the PCR reads through MiXCR, listing each CDR3 protein once. Of a few thousand distinct CDR3 sequences listed, more than 5.5% are singletons. The sample in question was PBMCs, mostly from graft donor cells, obtained 60 days after TCRalphabeta/CD19-depleted stem cell transplant. The source is a boy under two years old who had a stem cell transplant for SCID, so the T cells may come from the graft donor.

This clonotype is medium-sized (0.01 to 0.1%) by share. The chain recombines TRBV12-3 or TRBV12-4 with TRBJ1-5, with D possibly being TRBD1 (5 bases). The V end was cut by 6 bases, the J end by 0 bases, with 6 bases between. This CDR3 region has 13 residues. CDR3 DNA sequence: TGTGCCAGCAGCGGGGCTAGCAATCAGCCCCAGCATTTT. Its translation: CASSGASNQPQHF.

This clonotype was found many times. The V gene is TRBV7-9, the J gene TRBJ1-6; tentative D call: TRBD1 (5 bases). The CDR3 runs to 16 residues. With 2 bases removed from V and 9 bases from J, the gap between germline ends came to 17 bases. CDR1 SEHNR and CDR2 FQNEAQ come from the germline V gene (reference sequence). CDR3 coding DNA: TGTGCCAGCAGCTTAAGCCGGGGGTACACGGGTTCACCCCTCCACTTT. Its protein is CASSLSRGYTGSPLHF.

By its share, this clonotype is medium-sized (0.01 to 0.1%). V gene TRBV7-3 combines with J gene TRBJ1-5; D remains unclear. Germline-derived CDR1 and CDR2 are SGHTA and FQGTGA. V dropped 3 bases and J dropped 3 bases, with 9 bases sitting between them. This CDR3 contains 14 residues. The DNA for the CDR3 is TGTGCCAGCAGCTTCCCCGGGCCCAATCAGCCCCAGCATTTT. It specifies CASSFPGPNQPQHF.

Judged by abundance, this clonotype is medium-sized. The rearrangement links TRBV5-1 to TRBJ1-1, with a weak D call TRBD1 (5 bases). V lost 4 bases to trimming and J lost 2 bases, with 9 bases between them. The CDR3 sequence is 13 residues long. Germline CDR1 and CDR2: SGHRS and YFSETQ. In DNA form, the CDR3 reads TGCGCCAGCAGCCTTGGGGCCAACACTGAAGCTTTCTTT. Protein sequence: CASSLGANTEAFF.

This clonotype was seen repeatedly, ten times or more. V gene TRBV5-1 combines with J gene TRBJ1-4; unclear D gene. There are 15 residues in the CDR3. Germline V CDR1 and CDR2: SGHRS, YFSETQ. Trimming took 0 bases from V and 7 from J, leaving 13 bases between them. The CDR3 DNA follows: TGCGCCAGCAGCTTGGCAGGCATGAAGGGTGAAAAACTGTTTTTT. Protein sequence: CASSLAGMKGEKLFF.

This clonotype has at least ten counts. The chain has TRBV6-6 and TRBJ1-2; 9 nucleotides line up with TRBD1. Germline CDR1 is MNHNY and CDR2 is SVGAGI (reference sequence). The V segment lost 7 bases and the J segment 6 bases; nucleotides outside the gene matches: 27. The CDR3 is 20 residues long. In DNA, the CDR3 is TGTGCCAGCAACTTCCGGGACAGGGAGTGGGTTAAGGGAAAGCGGGATGGCTACACCTTC. Translation gives CASNFRDREWVKGKRDGYTF.

This clonotype is judged medium-sized. The chain carries TRBV18 and TRBJ2-7; no definite D call. The CDR3 has 13 amino acids. Germline V gives CDR1 KGHSH, CDR2 LQKENI. Trimming pared 6 bases from V and 2 bases from J, leaving 11 bases between. The CDR3 nucleotides are TGTGCCAGCTCTACCAATTCCCCCTACGAGCAGTACTTC. This sequence encodes CASSTNSPYEQYF.

By proportion, this clonotype is medium-sized. V and J are TRBV6-6 and TRBJ2-3; D call uncertain. Trimming took off 2 bases at V and 5 bases at J, with 5 bases between the two ends. The germline CDR1 and CDR2 sequences are MNHNY and SVGAGI (reference sequence). This CDR3 comprises 12 residues. In DNA form, the CDR3 reads TGTGCCAGCAGTTACCAGCGAGATACGCAGTATTTT. Translation gives CASSYQRDTQYF.

This clonotype was observed at least ten times. The gene calls are TRBV7-6 and TRBJ1-2; D uncertain. V was cut by 5 bases and J by 4 bases, with 23 bases left in between. This CDR3 contains 17 residues. The V gene's germline CDR1 is SGHVS and CDR2 FNYEAQ. CDR3 nucleotide sequence: TGTGCCAGCAGCCCCTACGTCAGAAAATCTACTACCTATGGCTACACCTTC. Translation gives CASSPYVRKSTTYGYTF.

This clonotype was seen only a few times. This chain uses TRBV2 with TRBJ1-5; 7 bases are a match to TRBD1. From germline, CDR1 is SNHLY and CDR2 FYNNEI. Trimming took 4 bases from V and 2 from J; bases not matched to a gene: 5. The CDR3 spans 15 residues. The CDR3 loop is CASSGQGFGNQPQHF. In DNA, the CDR3 is TGTGCCAGCAGTGGACAGGGCTTTGGCAATCAGCCCCAGCATTTT.

This clonotype is judged medium-sized. CDR3 sequence reads: CASSLGTRGNNEQFF. The CDR3 coding sequence is TGTGCCAGCAGCTTAGGGACAAGGGGGAACAATGAGCAGTTCTTC. The J gene is TRBJ2-1, the V gene TRBV7-8, with a possible D match to TRBD1 (6 bases). V was pared by 1 base and J by 5 bases, with 12 bases between. Germline V gene sequence: CDR1 SGHVS, CDR2 FQNEAQ. CDR3 length equals 15 residues.

In its sample, this clonotype was seen many times. The chain has TRBV21-1 and TRBJ2-7; the D segment call TRBD2 is taken from the table without a DNA check. TRBV21-1 constitutes a pseudogene. This CDR3 is built from 14 residues. The CDR3, as DNA: TGTGCCAGCAGCCTACCGACTAAAACCTACGAGCAGTACTTC. It is translated as CASSLPTKTYEQYF.

Within the sample, this clonotype is medium-sized (0.01 to 0.1%). The chain recombines TRBV6-1 with TRBJ2-2; D gene unclear. Looked up from germline, CDR1 is MNHNS and CDR2 is SASEGT. V was trimmed by 2 bases and J by 5 bases, leaving 15 bases between them. The CDR3 runs 16 residues. The CDR3 sequence: CASSERGPKPTGELFF. CDR3 in DNA: TGTGCCAGCAGTGAAAGAGGTCCTAAACCTACCGGGGAGCTGTTTTTT.